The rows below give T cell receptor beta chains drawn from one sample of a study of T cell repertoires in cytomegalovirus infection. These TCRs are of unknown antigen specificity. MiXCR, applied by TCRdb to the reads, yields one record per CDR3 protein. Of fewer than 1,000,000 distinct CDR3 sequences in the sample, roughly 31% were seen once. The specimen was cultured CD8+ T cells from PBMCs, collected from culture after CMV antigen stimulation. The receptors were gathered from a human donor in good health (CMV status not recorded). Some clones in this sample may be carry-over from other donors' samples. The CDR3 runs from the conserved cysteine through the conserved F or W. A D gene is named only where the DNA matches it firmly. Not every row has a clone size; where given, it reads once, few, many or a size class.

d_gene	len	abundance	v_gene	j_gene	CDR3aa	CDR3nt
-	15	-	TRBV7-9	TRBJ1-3	CASSDNDLLRDTIYF	TGTGCCAGCAGCGACAACGACCTTCTCCGGGACACCATATATTTT
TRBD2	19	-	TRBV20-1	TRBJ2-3	CSARGPGTSGVRAKDTQYF	TGCAGTGCTAGGGGCCCCGGGACTAGCGGGGTTAGGGCAAAAGATACGCAGTATTTT
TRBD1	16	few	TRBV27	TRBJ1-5	CASSLSRTGINQPQHF	TGTGCCAGCAGTTTATCGAGGACAGGGATCAATCAGCCCCAGCATTTT
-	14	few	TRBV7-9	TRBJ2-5	CASSTVGSQETQYF	TGTGCCAGCAGCACCGTTGGCAGCCAAGAGACCCAGTACTTC
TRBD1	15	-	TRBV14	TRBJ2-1	CASSRGQGVPNEQFF	TGTGCCAGCAGCCGAGGACAGGGGGTCCCCAATGAGCAGTTCTTC
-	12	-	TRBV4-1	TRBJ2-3	CASSQPVDTQYF	TGCGCCAGCAGCCAACCGGTGGATACGCAGTATTTT
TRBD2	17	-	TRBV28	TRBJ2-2	CASSSNLLAGGPGELFF	TGTGCCAGCAGTTCAAACTTACTAGCGGGGGGGCCCGGGGAGCTGTTTTTT
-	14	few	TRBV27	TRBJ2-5	CASSPGHLQETQYF	TGTGCCAGCAGTCCCGGACACCTTCAAGAGACCCAGTACTTC
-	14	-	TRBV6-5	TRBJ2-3	CASSPLDSADTQYF	TGTGCCAGCAGCCCCCTTGACAGTGCAGATACGCAGTATTTT
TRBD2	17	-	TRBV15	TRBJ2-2	CATSRDGLAALTGELFF	TGTGCCACCAGCAGAGATGGCCTAGCGGCACTCACCGGGGAGCTGTTTTTT
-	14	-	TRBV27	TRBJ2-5	CASSSPGQQETQYF	TGTGCCAGCAGTAGTCCAGGACAGCAAGAGACCCAGTACTTC
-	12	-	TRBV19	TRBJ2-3	CASSKGVDTQYF	TGTGCCAGTAGTAAAGGGGTGGATACGCAGTATTTT
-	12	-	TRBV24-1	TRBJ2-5	CATSDFQETQYF	TGTGCCACCAGTGATTTCCAAGAGACCCAGTACTTC
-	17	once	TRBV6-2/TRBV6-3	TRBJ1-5	CASSNRGRGALNQPQHF	TGTGCCAGCAGTAACCGAGGAAGGGGCGCGCTCAATCAGCCCCAGCATTTT
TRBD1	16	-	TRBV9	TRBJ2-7	CASSVDPGQATYEQYF	TGTGCCAGCAGCGTAGATCCGGGACAGGCGACCTACGAGCAGTACTTC
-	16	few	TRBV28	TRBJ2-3	CASSFPRGGDRDTQYF	TGTGCCAGCAGTTTTCCTAGAGGGGGGGACAGGGATACGCAGTATTTT
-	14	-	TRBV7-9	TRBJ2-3	CASSLRDIFDTQYF	TGTGCCAGCAGCTTACGGGACATCTTCGATACGCAGTATTTT
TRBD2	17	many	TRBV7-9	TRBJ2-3	CASSNPRGGPKLDTQYF	TGTGCCAGCAGCAACCCGCGCGGGGGACCTAAGCTGGATACGCAGTATTTT
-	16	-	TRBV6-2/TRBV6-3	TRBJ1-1	CASRPLNRVLNTEAFF	TGTGCCAGCAGACCTCTAAACAGGGTCTTGAACACTGAAGCTTTCTTT
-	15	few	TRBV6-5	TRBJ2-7	CASSLQEDLSYEQYF	TGTGCCAGCAGTCTCCAGGAGGACCTGTCCTACGAGCAGTACTTC
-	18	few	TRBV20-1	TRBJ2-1	CSARVGIVWGAGYNEQFF	TGCAGTGCTAGAGTAGGCATCGTTTGGGGGGCGGGGTACAATGAGCAGTTCTTC
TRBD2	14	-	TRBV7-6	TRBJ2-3	CASSRGGEVDTQYF	TGTGCCAGCAGCCGCGGGGGAGAGGTAGATACGCAGTATTTT
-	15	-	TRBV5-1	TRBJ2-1	CASSLSRGPLHEQFF	TGCGCCAGCAGCTTGTCGCGGGGGCCACTCCATGAGCAGTTCTTC
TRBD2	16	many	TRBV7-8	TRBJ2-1	CASSLVAGGLYNEQFF	TGTGCCAGCAGCTTAGTAGCGGGGGGTCTCTACAATGAGCAGTTCTTC
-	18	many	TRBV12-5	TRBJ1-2	CASGLVQRLEGGSYGYTF	TGTGCTAGTGGTTTGGTACAACGACTTGAGGGGGGTAGCTATGGCTACACCTTC
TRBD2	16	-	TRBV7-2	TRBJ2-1	CASRALVGGVVWEQFF	TGTGCCAGCAGGGCCTTGGTGGGGGGGGTGGTTTGGGAGCAGTTCTTC
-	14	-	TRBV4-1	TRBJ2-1	CASSQERGWNEQFF	TGCGCCAGCAGCCAAGAACGGGGGTGGAATGAGCAGTTCTTC
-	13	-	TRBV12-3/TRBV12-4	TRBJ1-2	CASSLGYGNGYTF	TGTGCCAGCAGTTTAGGTTACGGAAATGGCTACACCTTC
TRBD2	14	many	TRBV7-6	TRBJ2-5	CASSLEAGRETQYF	TGTGCCAGCAGCTTAGAAGCGGGGAGGGAGACCCAGTACTTC
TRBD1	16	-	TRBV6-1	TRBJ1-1	CASMDDRGLGNTEAFF	TGTGCCAGCATGGACGACAGGGGACTAGGGAACACTGAAGCTTTCTTT
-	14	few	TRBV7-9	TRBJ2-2	CASSLASFTGELFF	TGTGCCAGCAGCTTAGCCAGCTTCACCGGGGAGCTGTTTTTT
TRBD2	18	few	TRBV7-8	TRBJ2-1	CASSLGSGGPSSYNEQFF	TGTGCCAGCAGCTTAGGTAGCGGGGGACCCTCCTCCTACAATGAGCAGTTCTTC
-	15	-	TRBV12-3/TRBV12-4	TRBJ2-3	CASSQNRDRTDTQYF	TGTGCCAGCAGTCAAAACCGGGACCGCACAGATACGCAGTATTTT
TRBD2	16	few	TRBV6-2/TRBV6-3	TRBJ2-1	CASSHTGGTSGYEQFF	TGTGCCAGCAGCCACACCGGTGGGACTAGCGGTTATGAGCAGTTCTTC
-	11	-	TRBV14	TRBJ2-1	CASSQGWLYSF	TGTGCCAGCAGCCAAGGTTGGCTCTACTCCTTC
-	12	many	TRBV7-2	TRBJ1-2	CASSFGEGSYTF	TGTGCCAGCAGCTTTGGGGAGGGGAGCTACACCTTC
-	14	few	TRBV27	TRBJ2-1	CASSLSRRGDEQFF	TGTGCCAGCAGTTTATCGAGGAGGGGCGATGAGCAGTTCTTC
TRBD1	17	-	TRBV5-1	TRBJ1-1	CASRGGQAPYMNTEAFF	TGCGCCAGCAGGGGAGGACAGGCCCCCTACATGAACACTGAAGCTTTCTTT
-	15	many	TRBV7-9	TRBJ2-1	CASSLAGGLSYEQFF	TGTGCCAGCAGCTTAGCGGGGGGCCTCTCATATGAGCAGTTCTTC
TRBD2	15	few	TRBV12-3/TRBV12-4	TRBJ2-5	CASSSAGVDRETQYF	TGTGCCAGCAGTTCAGCGGGGGTCGATAGGGAGACCCAGTACTTC
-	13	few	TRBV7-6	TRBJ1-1	CASSAGVSTEAFF	TGTGCCAGCAGCGCTGGGGTGAGCACTGAAGCTTTCTTT